This T cell receptor beta chain derives from a study of control samples from healthy donors and cancer patients. Using immunoSEQ multiplex PCR, the repertoire was profiled, and TCRdb retains in-frame clones only, with some absent. Counted here are more than 65,000 clones, more than 80% occurring once; the ten biggest clones make up less than 20%. Germline V gene sequence: CDR1 LGHNA, CDR2 YSLEER. This CDR3 contains 17 residues. J lost 7 bases, V lost 0 bases, and 6 bases had no gene match. The receptor's source is a man aged 55 to 70 in good health. The sample was blood. The chain recombines TRBV4-3 with TRBJ2-1; 13 bases agree with TRBD2. The DNA for the CDR3 is TGCGCCAGCAGCCAAGAATGGCGGACTAGCGGGAGAAATGAGCAGTTCTTC. Translating it yields CASSQEWRTSGRNEQFF.